This T cell receptor beta chain was captured by sequencing in a study of T cell repertoires in cytomegalovirus infection. Turning to the study itself: Signatures in public TCR beta sequences pointed to both CMV infection and matching HLA type.

TCRdb independently ran MiXCR on the reads; one entry per CDR3 protein. The sample consists of approximately 700,000 distinct CDR3 sequences, less than 40% of them appearing once. The clonotype comes from a human donor in good health (CMV status not recorded). Some clones in this sample may be carry-over from other donors' samples. Sequenced material: PBMCs.

The CDR3 region is CASSSGTSGRFYNEQFF. The CDR3, as DNA: TGTGCCAGCAGCTCGGGGACTAGCGGGCGTTTTTACAATGAGCAGTTCTTC. The V and J genes are TRBV7-8 and TRBJ2-1; TRBD2 agrees at 12 bases. V lost 4 bases and J lost 4; bases outside the gene matches: 8. CDR1 is SGHVS and CDR2 is FQNEAQ in the germline V gene. CDR3 length: 17 residues.